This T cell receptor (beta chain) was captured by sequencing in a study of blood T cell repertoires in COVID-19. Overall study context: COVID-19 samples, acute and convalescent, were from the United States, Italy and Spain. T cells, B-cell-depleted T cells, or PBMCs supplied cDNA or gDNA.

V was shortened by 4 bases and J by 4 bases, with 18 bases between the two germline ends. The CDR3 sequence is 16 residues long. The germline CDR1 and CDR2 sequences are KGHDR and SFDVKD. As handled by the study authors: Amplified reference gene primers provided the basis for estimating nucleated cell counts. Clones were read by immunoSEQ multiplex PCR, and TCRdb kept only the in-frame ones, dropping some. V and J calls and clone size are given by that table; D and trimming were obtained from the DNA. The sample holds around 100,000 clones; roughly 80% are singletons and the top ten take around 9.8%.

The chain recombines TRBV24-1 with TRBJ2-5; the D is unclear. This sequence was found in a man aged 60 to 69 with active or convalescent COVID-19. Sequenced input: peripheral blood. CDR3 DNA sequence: TGTGCCACCAGTGAACCGACTGGCCAACAAAGAGAGACCCAGTACTTC. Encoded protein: CATSEPTGQQRETQYF.